This TCR beta chain was documented in a study of blood T cells in healthy people across ages. About the research overall: Per two T cells, template switching captured roughly one barcoded beta molecule.

A second roughly 6 to 12 cycle PCR used barcoded and J-beta primers. Each cDNA was tagged by a template-switch adaptor containing 12 random nucleotides. TCRdb processed the 5' RACE reads anew with MiXCR; each CDR3 protein has one entry. Of about 700,000 distinct CDR3 sequences in the sample, roughly 32% were seen once. Study-level points and caveats: Bulk PBMC profiling left naive and antigen-experienced comparisons inconclusive.

Healthy Caucasians from Russia aged about 6 to 90 served as donors. As concerns this clonotype: Its specificity is unknown.

V lost 7 bases and J 0 bases, leaving 16 bases between the germline ends. The CDR3 loop spans 16 amino acids. Germline assignment: CDR1 SGHTA and CDR2 FQGNSA. This chain uses TRBV7-2 with TRBJ2-1; D not certain. This clonotype was sampled from a woman of 80 years or more in good health. The sample was blood. The CDR3 region is CASTLMARSSYNEQFF. As DNA, the CDR3 is TGTGCCAGCACTTTGATGGCCCGGAGCTCCTACAATGAGCAGTTCTTC.